This T cell receptor beta chain emerged from a study of cytomegalovirus exposure and HLA in healthy donors. Vbeta (60) and Jbeta (13) primers were used in the PCR. The protocol was immunoSEQ multiplex PCR, while the TCRdb copy is restricted to in-frame clones and leaves out a portion. The repertoire consists of some 120,000 clones, with around a tenth occurring once and the leading ten covering 3%. This CDR3 has 14 residues. Per germline, CDR1 SGHTA and CDR2 FQGNSA. Trimming took 5 bases from V and 2 from J, leaving 10 bases between them. The chain has TRBV7-2 and TRBJ1-5; no clear D gene. The sequenced sample was PBMCs. The clonotype comes from a man aged 25 to 40 in good health and CMV-seronegative. CDR3 DNA sequence: TGTGCCAGCAGCCCCGAAGGAGGCAATCAGCCCCAGCATTTT. It yields the protein CASSPEGGNQPQHF. Full variable domain (missing parts from reference TRBV7-2 and TRBJ1-5): GAGVSQSPSNKVTEKGKDVELRCDPISGHTALYWYRQSLGQGLEFLIYFQGNSAPDKSGLPSDRFSAERTGGSVSTLTIQRTQQEDSAVYLCASSPEGGNQPQHFGDGTRLSIL.